This is a list of T cell receptor beta chains from one sample in a study of CD8+ T cells in alopecia areata. The protocol was immunoSEQ multiplex PCR, while the TCRdb copy is restricted to in-frame clones and leaves out a portion. The table has 110,000 or so clones, roughly 50% seen once; the top ten hold about 3.3%. The sequences come from CD4+ T cells sorted from blood, collected at week 24, from a patient treated with tofacitinib. The receptors originated from a human donor with alopecia areata. Both conserved end residues are part of each CDR3. D genes are given only for firm matches. Clone size appears in some rows only: once, few, many, or a class for an expanded clone.

j_call | d_call | clone_size | v_call | cdr3_aa | cdr3_nt
TRBJ2-5 | TRBD2 | - | TRBV14 | CASSHWTSRETQYF | TGTGCCAGCAGCCACTGGACTAGCAGAGAGACCCAGTACTTC
TRBJ1-1 | - | - | TRBV7-2 | CASSTQGRTEAFF | TGTGCCAGCAGCACACAGGGAAGGACTGAAGCTTTCTTT
TRBJ1-6 | - | few | TRBV5-6 | CASSDLGDNSPLHF | TGTGCCAGTTCGGACCTGGGGGATAATTCACCCCTCCACTTT
TRBJ1-2 | - | - | TRBV11-1 | CASSHEVGGYTF | TGTGCCAGCAGCCACGAGGTGGGTGGCTACACCTTC
TRBJ2-2 | TRBD1 | - | TRBV4-3 | CASSQDHQGAGTGELFF | TGCGCCAGCAGCCAAGATCACCAGGGGGCTGGGACCGGGGAGCTGTTTTTT
TRBJ1-2 | TRBD1 | - | TRBV19 | CASSTYGTGANYGYTF | TGTGCCAGTAGTACGTACGGGACAGGAGCTAACTATGGCTACACCTTC
TRBJ2-5 | - | few | TRBV18 | CASSPEETQYF | TGTGCCAGCTCACCGGAAGAGACCCAGTACTTC
TRBJ2-1 | TRBD2 | - | TRBV7-3 | CASSLAGLAANEQFF | TGTGCCAGCAGCTTAGCAGGACTAGCGGCCAATGAGCAGTTCTTC
TRBJ1-1 | TRBD1 | - | TRBV14 | CASSQGGTGPAFF | TGTGCCAGCAGCCAAGGAGGGACAGGGCCGGCTTTCTTT
TRBJ2-5 | - | - | TRBV25-1 | CASSESGPEKTQYF | TGTGCCAGCAGTGAATCCGGCCCCGAGAAGACCCAGTACTTC
TRBJ2-7 | TRBD1 | - | TRBV27 | CASSPRQGAYEQYF | TGTGCCAGCAGTCCCAGACAGGGGGCCTACGAGCAGTACTTC
TRBJ1-2 | TRBD1 | - | TRBV6-5 | CASRSTGTGGYTF | TGTGCCAGCAGATCGACAGGGACAGGCGGCTACACCTTC
TRBJ2-5 | TRBD1 | - | TRBV5-1 | CASSIGQGAETQYF | TGCGCCAGCAGCATTGGACAGGGAGCAGAGACCCAGTACTTC
TRBJ1-5 | TRBD1 | - | TRBV30 | CAWSVGGTAAKLHF | TGTGCCTGGAGTGTAGGCGGGACAGCCGCTAAATTGCATTTT
TRBJ1-4 | - | - | TRBV6-5 | CASSSRIQATNEKLFF | TGTGCCAGCAGTTCGCGCATACAGGCAACTAATGAAAAACTGTTTTTT
TRBJ2-5 | TRBD1 | few | TRBV11-2 | CASSLRGQGRETQYF | TGTGCCAGCAGCTTAAGGGGGCAGGGCCGAGAGACCCAGTACTTC
TRBJ1-3 | - | - | TRBV6-5 | CATLSAGNTIYF | TGTGCCACTCTATCGGCCGGAAACACCATATATTTT
TRBJ1-4 | TRBD1 | - | TRBV7-3 | CASRNRGQNEKLFF | TGTGCCAGCAGAAACAGGGGGCAAAATGAAAAACTGTTTTTT
TRBJ1-1 | - | few | TRBV2 | CANPGGTPPLGNTEAFF | TGTGCCAACCCGGGGGGGACACCCCCCCTGGGAAACACTGAAGCTTTCTTT
TRBJ1-2 | - | - | TRBV21-1 | CASSKRRDSPEGYTF | TGTGCCAGCAGCAAAAGGCGGGACAGCCCTGAAGGCTACACCTTC
TRBJ2-5 | - | - | TRBV29-1 | CSVEDGRYPETQYF | TGCAGCGTTGAAGATGGGAGGTATCCGGAGACCCAGTACTTC
TRBJ2-3 | - | - | TRBV6-1 | CASSDRVFTDTQYF | TGTGCCAGCAGTGATCGGGTTTTCACAGATACGCAGTATTTT
TRBJ1-1 | - | once | TRBV29-1 | CSVIEGVNTEAFF | TGCAGCGTTATAGAAGGAGTGAACACTGAAGCTTTCTTT
TRBJ1-6 | - | few | TRBV7-8 | CASSPPAHGSYNSPLHF | TGTGCCAGCAGCCCCCCCGCACACGGCTCCTATAATTCACCCCTCCACTTT
TRBJ2-5 | - | - | TRBV9 | CASSVGRRTQETQYF | TGTGCCAGCAGCGTAGGTCGCAGGACCCAAGAGACCCAGTACTTC
TRBJ1-2 | TRBD1 | - | TRBV4-3 | CASSQEGIQGNLGYGYTF | TGCGCCAGCAGCCAAGAGGGGATACAGGGGAACCTGGGCTATGGCTACACCTTC
TRBJ1-6 | - | - | TRBV7-9 | CASSETGGSYSPLHF | TGTGCCAGCTCGGAGACCGGGGGTTCCTATTCACCCCTCCACTTT
TRBJ1-5 | TRBD1 | - | TRBV6-6 | CASGKLQGANQPQHF | TGTGCCAGCGGCAAGTTACAGGGGGCTAATCAGCCCCAGCATTTT
TRBJ1-1 | TRBD1 | once | TRBV5-1 | CASSIGQEVMNTEAFF | TGCGCCAGCAGCATAGGACAGGAAGTCATGAACACTGAAGCTTTCTTT